The 22 T cell receptor beta chains given below trace back to one sample, sequenced in a study of human T cells and chemical hapten exposure. One entry per CDR3 protein, called by TCRdb with MiXCR from the RACE reads. The table lists 210,000 or so distinct CDR3 sequences, around 23% of them singletons. Documented time point: patch test 3, about 24 weeks after DPC sensitization. The treatment here: therapeutic diphenylcyclopropenone sensitization with weekly scalp DPC. The sample was whole blood, taken in connection with sensitization to the hapten diphenylcyclopropenone (DPC). The receptors were sampled from a woman in her thirties or forties with alopecia areata. Some clones in this sample may be carry-over from other donors' samples.

The chain couples TRBV6-5 to TRBJ2-7, with D possibly TRBD1 on 6 matching bases. Trimming cost V 4 bases and J 4 bases, with 11 bases left between them. The CDR3 covers 13 residues. Germline V gene lookup returns CDR1 MNHEY and CDR2 SVGAGI. The CDR3 is CASSFPGQYEQYF. DNA of the CDR3: TGTGCCAGCAGTTTCCCCGGACAGTACGAGCAGTACTTC.

The V and J genes are TRBV20-1 and TRBJ2-7; the D gene is possibly TRBD2 (5 bases). From germline, CDR1 is DFQATT and CDR2 SNEGSKA (reference sequence). V lost 3 bases and J lost 2, with 8 bases in between. CDR3 length equals 12 residues. CDR3 nucleotides: TGCAGTGCTAGTATGCGGGCCTACGAGCAGTACTTC. Translation gives CSASMRAYEQYF.

This chain joins TRBV4-2 and TRBJ2-5; either TRBD1 or TRBD2 may fit D (7 bases each). CDR1 LGHNA and CDR2 YNFKEQ come from the germline V gene. V was pared by 0 bases and J by 4 bases, with 15 bases between. This CDR3 has 16 amino acids. As DNA, the CDR3 is TGTGCCAGCAGCCAAGAACGGGGAGGGGGCCCAGAGACCCAGTACTTC. It is translated as CASSQERGGGPETQYF.

The genes are TRBV18 and TRBJ1-2; D might be TRBD1 (6 bases). The CDR3 is 13 amino acids. The germline V and J ends were trimmed by 3 bases and 8 bases, with 13 bases remaining between them. Germline CDR1 and CDR2: KGHSH and LQKENI. CDR3 sequence (DNA): TGTGCCAGCTCACCGGCAGGGGATAACGGCTACACCTTC. The encoded protein is CASSPAGDNGYTF.

The chain links TRBV7-9 to TRBJ2-5; D might be TRBD1 (6 bases). Germline V gives CDR1 SEHNR, CDR2 FQNEAQ (reference sequence). The V end lost 4 bases, the J end lost 5 bases, and 17 bases lay between the germline ends. The CDR3 contains 15 residues. Here the CDR3 DNA reads TGTGCCAGCAGCTACTATTTGGACAGAACGGAGACCCAGTACTTC. It codes for CASSYYLDRTETQYF. Looking up the rest from reference TRBV7-9 and TRBJ2-5 gives the full variable domain: DTGVSQNPRHKITKRGQNVTFRCDPISEHNRLYWYRQTLGQGPEFLTYFQNEAQLEKSRLLSDRFSAERPKGSFSTLEIQRTEQGDSAMYLCASSYYLDRTETQYFGPGTRLLVL.

The rearrangement links TRBV27 to TRBJ2-1; 11 bases align to TRBD2. V trimming: 8 bases; J trimming: 7 bases; junction bases outside the gene matches: 10. The CDR3 spans 15 residues. Per germline, CDR1 MNHEY and CDR2 SMNVEV (reference sequence). The CDR3 reads CASGVLAGVQNEQFF. The CDR3 DNA reads TGTGCCAGCGGGGTACTAGCGGGAGTCCAAAATGAGCAGTTCTTC.

This clonotype has more than one count but fewer than ten. The gene calls are TRBV20-1 and TRBJ2-7; 11 positions match TRBD2. Trimming removed 4 bases from V and 2 bases from J; junction bases left unmatched: 4. The CDR3 totals 14 residues. Germline assignment: CDR1 DFQATT and CDR2 SNEGSKA (reference sequence). DNA for the CDR3: TGCAGTGCTAAGGGACTAGCGGACCCCTACGAGCAGTACTTC. Translation: CSAKGLADPYEQYF.

There are a few counts of this clonotype. The chain recombines TRBV6-2 or TRBV6-3 with TRBJ2-6, with TRBD1 identical over 11 bases. The germline V gene has CDR1 MNHEY and CDR2 SVGEGT. Trimming at V came to 5 bases and at J to 1 base, leaving 1 base not matched to a gene. The CDR3 extends over 16 amino acids. The CDR3 is CASSGTGGSGANVLTF. As DNA, the CDR3 is TGTGCCAGCAGTGGGACAGGGGGTTCTGGGGCCAACGTCCTGACTTTC.

This clonotype was counted a few times. This sequence joins TRBV29-1 and TRBJ1-3; 7 nucleotides line up with TRBD1. The J segment lost 0 bases and the V segment lost 4 bases, leaving 3 bases of the junction unmatched. Germline V lookup: CDR1 SQVTM, CDR2 ANQGSEA. The length of the CDR3 is 14 residues. CDR3 residues: CSVAQGGSGNTIYF. In DNA, the CDR3 is TGCAGCGTTGCTCAGGGGGGCTCTGGAAACACCATATATTTT.

This clonotype appeared a few times. This sequence joins TRBV12-3 or TRBV12-4 and TRBJ1-4, with TRBD1 matching 8 bases. Trimming removed 3 bases from V and 2 bases from J; junction bases left unmatched: 2. The CDR3 covers 15 residues. The CDR3 coding sequence is TGTGCCAGCAGTTTCGGACAGGGCACTAATGAAAAACTGTTTTTT. It yields the protein CASSFGQGTNEKLFF.

This clonotype has more than one count but fewer than ten. J is TRBJ1-5 and V is TRBV19; tentatively, D is TRBD1 (5 bases). CDR1 and CDR2 (germline): LNHDA, SQIVND (reference sequence). Trimming pared 4 bases from V and 11 bases from J, leaving 21 bases between. The CDR3 length is 15 residues. In DNA, the CDR3 is TGTGCCAGTAGTAGCGGGGCGGGGACCGCCGGGACCCAGCATTTT. Encoded protein: CASSSGAGTAGTQHF.

The chain is built from TRBV20-1 and TRBJ2-1, with D possibly matching TRBD2 (5 bases). This CDR3 has 17 residues. Germline V gives CDR1 DFQATT, CDR2 SNEGSKA (reference sequence). The V and J ends lost 2 bases and 0 bases respectively, with 17 bases between them. The CDR3 is CSARSRTFSSSYNEQFF. In DNA, the CDR3 is TGCAGTGCTAGATCAAGGACTTTCTCAAGCTCCTACAATGAGCAGTTCTTC.

Only a few counts were recorded for this clonotype. This chain connects TRBV29-1 to TRBJ1-1; the D is unclear. The V gene's germline CDR1 is SQVTM and CDR2 ANQGSEA. Trimming shortened V by 7 bases and J by 7 bases, and 16 bases separated the two germline ends. The CDR3 totals 12 residues. The CDR3 sequence is CSATKSQVEAFF. The DNA for the CDR3 is TGCAGCGCCACAAAGTCGCAGGTTGAAGCTTTCTTT.

This clonotype has a handful of counts. V is TRBV7-2 and J is TRBJ2-7; perhaps D is TRBD1 or TRBD2 (5 bases each). CDR1 SGHTA and CDR2 FQGNSA come from the germline V gene. The CDR3 extends over 15 amino acids. Trimming removed 1 base from V and 0 bases from J, with 10 bases in between. The CDR3 DNA is TGTGCCAGCAGCTTAGAGGGGACGATCTCCTACGAGCAGTACTTC. Its protein is CASSLEGTISYEQYF.

In its sample, this clonotype was seen a few times. The J gene is TRBJ1-6, the V gene TRBV2, with D hard to call. The CDR3 loop spans 13 amino acids. V dropped 1 base and J dropped 7 bases, with 5 bases sitting between them. Germline V gene lookup returns CDR1 SNHLY and CDR2 FYNNEI. The CDR3 sequence is CASSEVENSPLHF. The DNA of the CDR3 is TGTGCCAGCAGTGAAGTGGAGAATTCACCCCTCCACTTT.

This clonotype was recorded at least ten times. The gene calls are TRBV6-6 and TRBJ2-1; no firm D call. Germline CDR1 reads MNHNY; CDR2 reads SVGAGI (reference sequence). V lost 2 bases and J 0 bases, leaving 8 bases between the germline ends. The CDR3 is made up of 15 amino acids. The CDR3 loop reads CASSYEASSYNEQFF. The CDR3 coding sequence is TGTGCCAGCAGTTACGAGGCCAGCTCCTACAATGAGCAGTTCTTC.

This clonotype was detected a few times. CDR3 sequence (DNA): TGTGCCAGCAGCGCCGGGACACCCGGAAACACCATATATTTT. It is translated as CASSAGTPGNTIYF. The chain has TRBV9 and TRBJ1-3, with D possibly matching TRBD1 (6 bases). Trimming removed 3 bases at V and 4 bases at J, with 11 bases between. The CDR3 is made up of 14 amino acids. Germline V lookup: CDR1 SGDLS, CDR2 YYNGEE.

A few counts support this clonotype. J is TRBJ2-1 and V is TRBV29-1; no clear D. The germline V and J ends were trimmed by 3 bases and 12 bases, with 18 bases remaining between them. The CDR3 is made up of 13 amino acids. The germline V gene encodes CDR1 SQVTM and CDR2 ANQGSEA. The CDR3, as DNA: TGCAGCGTTGAGTGGAGCGCCCTTATGGGGCAGTTCTTC. Protein product: CSVEWSALMGQFF.

There are a few counts of this clonotype. The rearrangement uses TRBV29-1 and TRBJ2-1; 7 bases are shared with TRBD2. The CDR3 totals 14 residues. Trimming cost V 4 bases and J 2 bases; bases outside gene matches: 5. Per germline, CDR1 SQVTM and CDR2 ANQGSEA. This CDR3 reads CSVVSLAAYNEQFF. For the CDR3, the DNA is TGCAGCGTTGTTTCCCTAGCGGCCTACAATGAGCAGTTCTTC.

The chain is built from TRBV12-3 or TRBV12-4 and TRBJ1-5; D call uncertain. V dropped 2 bases and J dropped 2 bases, with 22 bases sitting between them. This CDR3 is 19 amino acids long. This CDR3 reads CASSLFGEQIGPGNQPQHF. CDR3 bases: TGTGCCAGCAGTTTATTTGGGGAGCAGATCGGGCCGGGCAATCAGCCCCAGCATTTT.

The V call is TRBV11-2, the J call TRBJ2-3; maybe TRBD1 (7 bases). Germline V lookup: CDR1 SGHAT, CDR2 FQNNGV. V shed 5 bases and J shed 8 bases, with 14 bases lying between them. The CDR3 consists of 13 residues. CDR3 sequence: CASSTGEAATQYF. DNA of the CDR3: TGTGCCAGCAGCACAGGGGAGGCCGCTACGCAGTATTTT.

This clonotype came up a few times. V is TRBV20-1 and J is TRBJ1-6, with unresolved D. Per the germline V gene, CDR1 is DFQATT and CDR2 is SNEGSKA (reference sequence). V shed 3 bases and J shed 4 bases, with 7 bases lying between them. This CDR3 is 13 amino acids long. CDR3 protein: CSARSDYNSPLHF. CDR3 DNA: TGCAGTGCTAGGAGTGATTATAATTCACCCCTCCACTTT.